The 5 T cell receptor beta chains reported below all come from one sample, sequenced in a study of T cell repertoires in cytomegalovirus infection. Their cognate antigens are unknown. One entry per CDR3 protein results from TCRdb running MiXCR on the reads. The data show fewer than 1,000,000 distinct CDR3 sequences, with about 33% seen just once and around 15% held by the top ten. The starting material was cultured CD8+ T cells from PBMCs, obtained from culture after CMV antigen stimulation. These TCRs come from a human donor in good health (CMV status not recorded). Some clones in this sample may be carry-over from other donors' samples.

On this clonotype itself: This may stem from a read error, because a much larger clone lies one nucleotide away. This chain links TRBV4-1 with TRBJ1-1, with D hard to call. V lost 1 base, J lost 6 bases, and 12 bases lay in between. The CDR3 length is 14 residues. The germline V gene encodes CDR1 MGHRA and CDR2 YSYEKL. The CDR3 reads CASSQVHGVAEAFF. The CDR3 DNA sequence: TGCGCCAGCAGCCAAGTACATGGGGTGGCTGAAGCTTTCTTT.

This clonotype was detected ten times or more. The V gene is TRBV7-8, the J gene TRBJ2-3; the match to TRBD2 covers 12 bases. The CDR3 runs 16 residues. The trim removed 5 bases at V and 3 bases at J, leaving 6 bases unmatched. Germline CDR1 reads SGHVS; CDR2 reads FQNEAQ. The CDR3 DNA reads as TGTGCCAGCAGCCCTAGCGGGGGGGCAAGGACAGATACGCAGTATTTT. Amino acids: CASSPSGGARTDTQYF.

This clonotype showed up just a few times. J is TRBJ2-5 and V is TRBV11-3, with unresolved D. The CDR3 consists of 16 residues. In germline, CDR1 is SGHNT, CDR2 YENEEA. The V end was cut by 1 base, the J end by 0 bases, with 12 bases between. CDR3 nucleotide sequence: TGTGCCAGCAGCTTAGGTGCGAACCCGTACCAAGAGACCCAGTACTTC. Translation: CASSLGANPYQETQYF.

The chain combines TRBV20-1 with TRBJ1-6, with D unclear. Trimming pared 3 bases from V and 9 bases from J, leaving 12 bases between. Per the germline V gene, CDR1 is DFQATT and CDR2 is SNEGSKA (reference sequence). This CDR3 is built from 13 residues. The chain's CDR3 is CSASGMWGSPLHF. The CDR3 DNA is TGCAGTGCTAGTGGAATGTGGGGTTCACCCCTCCACTTT.

This chain uses TRBV20-1 with TRBJ2-1, with 11 nucleotides matching TRBD2. The CDR3 loop spans 17 amino acids. The germline V gene encodes CDR1 DFQATT and CDR2 SNEGSKA (reference sequence). V trimming: 6 bases; J trimming: 0 bases; junction bases outside the gene matches: 10. The CDR3 region has the DNA TGCAGTGCAACCCTAGCGGGGGGAATTAGCTCCTACAATGAGCAGTTCTTC. Its protein is CSATLAGGISSYNEQFF.